Following are 32 T cell receptor beta chains from one sample sequenced in a study of graft-versus-host responses after intestinal transplantation. Using immunoSEQ multiplex PCR, the repertoire was profiled, and TCRdb retains in-frame clones only, with some absent. The table has tens of thousands of clones, around 90% seen once; the top ten hold less than 0.4%. Their recognized antigens are unknown. Specimen: unstimulated CD4+ T cells sorted from spleen or lymph node cells, collected before intestinal transplant. Receptor source: a human donor who received an intestinal transplant.

The chain is built from TRBV18 and TRBJ2-7, with TRBD2 matching 7 bases. The CDR3 length is 15 residues. Germline CDR1 reads KGHSH; CDR2 reads LQKENI. V was pared by 4 bases and J by 3 bases, with 9 bases of the junction left unmatched. The CDR3 nucleotides read TGTGCCAGCTCACAGGTTCGGGGGGTGGACTACGAGCAGTACTTC. It translates to CASSQVRGVDYEQYF.

This clone has a single count. This chain links TRBV7-2 with TRBJ2-7; TRBD1 aligns across 7 bases. Trimming removed 3 bases from V and 2 bases from J; junction bases left unmatched: 4. The CDR3 length is 14 residues. Germline CDR1 and CDR2: SGHTA and FQGNSA. CDR3 loop: CASSLEGGPYEQYF. For the CDR3, the DNA is TGTGCCAGCAGCTTGGAAGGGGGCCCCTACGAGCAGTACTTC.

The chain links TRBV2 to TRBJ2-5, with a tentative D call TRBD2 (6 bases). Germline CDR1 and CDR2: SNHLY and FYNNEI. CDR3 size: 13 residues. V was clipped by 7 bases and J by 5 bases, with 14 bases between them. This CDR3 reads CASTLTSGETQYF. The CDR3 DNA is TGTGCCAGCACCCTGACTAGTGGGGAGACCCAGTACTTC.

This clone was observed a handful of times. The chain has TRBV19 and TRBJ1-1; possible D gene TRBD1, 6 bases. This CDR3 contains 11 residues. V lost 4 bases and J lost 11, with 11 bases in between. The germline V gene encodes CDR1 LNHDA and CDR2 SQIVND (reference sequence). CDR3 amino acids: CASSTGQSAFF. The CDR3 nucleotides are TGTGCCAGTAGTACAGGACAGAGTGCTTTCTTT.

Remarks on this clone: The sample has other DNA sequences that encode this CDR3 too. The chain joins TRBV5-1 to TRBJ2-3; D is unclear. Germline loops: CDR1 SGHRS, CDR2 YFSETQ. The CDR3 covers 13 residues. Trimming stripped 3 bases from V and 0 bases from J, with 5 bases between. CDR3 nucleotides: TGCGCCAGCAGCTCGACTAGCACAGATACGCAGTATTTT. Amino acid sequence: CASSSTSTDTQYF. Full variable domain (outside the CDR3, taken from reference TRBV5-1 and TRBJ2-3): KAGVTQTPRYLIKTRGQQVTLSCSPISGHRSVSWYQQTPGQGLQFLFEYFSETQRNKGNFPGRFSGRQFSNSRSEMNVSTLELGDSALYLCASSSTSTDTQYFGPGTRLTVL.

This clone was observed a single time. Other DNA sequences of this sample code for an identical CDR3. The chain links TRBV28 to TRBJ2-3; D is unresolved. Trimming stripped 2 bases from V and 3 bases from J, with 3 bases between. The V gene's germline CDR1 is MDHEN and CDR2 SYDVKM. There are 12 residues in the CDR3. CDR3 sequence (DNA): TGTGCCAGCAGTTTACTTACAGATACGCAGTATTTT. The encoded protein is CASSLLTDTQYF.

This clone was recorded a few times. The V call is TRBV15, the J call TRBJ1-1; TRBD1 is a possible D gene (5 bases). The CDR3 is 13 residues long. The germline gives CDR1 LNHNV, CDR2 YYDKDF (reference sequence). V lost 3 bases and J lost 5, with 10 bases in between. For the CDR3, the DNA is TGTGCCACCAGCAGTTCTCCAGGGACTGAAGCTTTCTTT. Translated, it gives CATSSSPGTEAFF.

This clone was counted a few times. The chain recombines TRBV7-2 with TRBJ2-7; TRBD2 might be the D (6 bases). Germline V gene data show CDR1 as SGHTA and CDR2 as FQGNSA. The CDR3 has 15 amino acids. The V and J ends lost 5 bases and 3 bases respectively, with 17 bases between them. CDR3 DNA sequence: TGTGCCAGCAGCCCTCGGGGAGGCAGATACTACGAGCAGTACTTC. Protein: CASSPRGGRYYEQYF.

The rearrangement uses TRBV2 and TRBJ2-1; 11 bases map to TRBD2. This CDR3 has 19 amino acids. The germline CDR1 and CDR2 sequences are SNHLY and FYNNEI. V shed 6 bases, J shed 3 bases, and the junction held 16 bases outside the gene matches. The CDR3 DNA reads as TGTGCCAGCAGAGAGAGTCTAGCGGGGGGCACAGTTTACTACAATGAGCAGTTCTTC. It yields the protein CASRESLAGGTVYYNEQFF.

CDR3 sequence: CASRGGDRRYSPLHF. The DNA for the CDR3 is TGTGCCAGTAGGGGTGGAGACAGGAGGTATTCACCCCTCCACTTT. The V gene is TRBV19, the J gene TRBJ1-6, with a possible D match to TRBD1 (6 bases). The CDR3 is 15 residues long. Germline CDR1 is LNHDA and CDR2 is SQIVND (reference sequence). The V end was cut by 6 bases, the J end by 8 bases, with 17 bases between.

The rearrangement links TRBV5-4 to TRBJ2-7; 7 bases agree with TRBD1. The trim removed 3 bases at V and 0 bases at J, leaving 3 bases unmatched. The CDR3 has 14 residues. Germline V CDR1 and CDR2: SGHNT, YYREEE (reference sequence). This CDR3 reads CASSSQGSSYEQYF. The DNA of the CDR3 is TGTGCCAGCAGCTCACAGGGGAGCTCCTACGAGCAGTACTTC.

The chain uses TRBV11-2 and TRBJ2-3; 12 nucleotides match TRBD2. CDR1 and CDR2 from the germline V gene are SGHAT and FQNNGV. This CDR3 region has 17 residues. Trimming at V came to 2 bases and at J to 0 bases, leaving 3 bases not matched to a gene. The CDR3 is CASSLLAGGFSTDTQYF. In nucleotides, the CDR3 is TGTGCCAGCAGCTTACTAGCGGGGGGGTTTAGCACAGATACGCAGTATTTT.

The chain carries TRBV28 and TRBJ1-2; 8 bases fit TRBD1. Germline CDR1 MDHEN, CDR2 SYDVKM. The CDR3 spans 13 residues. V shed 6 bases, J shed 6 bases, and the junction held 6 bases outside the gene matches. CDR3 bases: TGTGCCAGCAGCACACAACAGGGGGATGGCTACACCTTC. Encoded protein: CASSTQQGDGYTF.

In this sample, this clone turned up once. V and J are TRBV6-5 and TRBJ2-2; 14 bases are a match to TRBD2. CDR3 length: 15 amino acids. Germline CDR1 reads MNHEY; CDR2 reads SVGAGI. V lost 5 bases and J lost 4; bases outside the gene matches: 0. The CDR3 coding sequence is TGTGCCAGCAGTGGACTAGCGGGGGGCACCGGGGAGCTGTTTTTT. It specifies CASSGLAGGTGELFF.

This chain uses TRBV29-1 with TRBJ2-5; D is undetermined. The CDR3 is made up of 11 amino acids. Trimming left V 8 bases short and J 5 bases short, with 12 bases between. Germline CDR1 reads SQVTM; CDR2 reads ANQGSEA. Written as DNA, the CDR3 is TGCAGCAGCCAGTCAGGCGAGACCCAGTACTTC. Its translation: CSSQSGETQYF.

The rearrangement uses TRBV6-1 and TRBJ1-5; perhaps TRBD1 as D (5 bases). Trimming pared 3 bases from V and 5 bases from J, leaving 20 bases between. The germline CDR1 and CDR2 sequences are MNHNS and SASEGT. The CDR3 is 17 residues long. The CDR3 DNA is TGTGCCAGCAGTGATGGGATTTTGGGGCGCAACCATCAGCCCCAGCATTTT. It is translated as CASSDGILGRNHQPQHF.

V is TRBV30 and J is TRBJ1-2; D gene ambiguous. The V gene lost 3 bases and the J gene lost 5 bases, with 16 bases spanning the gap. The CDR3 extends over 14 amino acids. Germline V lookup: CDR1 GTSNPN, CDR2 SVGIG (reference sequence). CDR3 in amino acids: CAWSPPWPPYGYTF. The DNA of the CDR3 is TGTGCCTGGAGCCCCCCGTGGCCGCCTTATGGCTACACCTTC.

The chain uses TRBV14 and TRBJ1-3, with D possibly matching TRBD1 (6 bases). Germline V gives CDR1 SGHDN, CDR2 FVKESK. Trimming stripped 5 bases from V and 0 bases from J, with 14 bases between. The CDR3 has 16 residues. For the CDR3, the DNA is TGTGCCAGCAGCACCCGGACAGTCGGCTCTGGAAACACCATATATTTT. Amino acid sequence: CASSTRTVGSGNTIYF.

The CDR3 sequence is CASSSGLTSGNTIYF. The CDR3 nucleotides read TGTGCCAGTAGTAGCGGACTGACCTCTGGAAACACCATATATTTT. The genes are TRBV19 and TRBJ1-3; no reliable D call. The ends were cut back, 4 bases at V and 0 bases at J, with 10 bases in the middle. The CDR3 is 15 amino acids. Germline V lookup: CDR1 LNHDA, CDR2 SQIVND (reference sequence).

The V gene is TRBV6-6, the J gene TRBJ1-6; 8 nucleotides line up with TRBD1. This CDR3 has 16 amino acids. Germline V gene lookup returns CDR1 MNHNY and CDR2 SVGAGI (reference sequence). Unmatched junction bases numbered 10, after V lost 2 bases and J lost 10 bases. The CDR3 region is CASSYDRTGIGSPLHF. In nucleotides, the CDR3 is TGTGCCAGCAGTTACGACCGGACAGGGATAGGCTCACCCCTCCACTTT.

The CDR3 loop is CASSLDWGGSYEQYF. CDR3 sequence (DNA): TGTGCCAGCAGTCTCGACTGGGGGGGGTCCTACGAGCAGTACTTC. The chain links TRBV27 to TRBJ2-7, with 7 positions matching TRBD2. The germline V gene has CDR1 MNHEY and CDR2 SMNVEV (reference sequence). With 5 bases clipped from V and 1 base from J, the junction kept 8 bases outside the gene matches. The CDR3 totals 15 residues.

CDR3 nucleotide sequence: TGCAGCGTTGAAGTTCTAGGGGAGGGCCATTCCTACAATGAGCAGTTCTTC. The encoded protein is CSVEVLGEGHSYNEQFF. The genes are TRBV29-1 and TRBJ2-1, with 7 bases matching TRBD2. CDR1 SQVTM and CDR2 ANQGSEA come from the germline V gene. This CDR3 is built from 17 residues. V dropped 1 base and J dropped 1; count of bases not matched to a gene: 10.

The rearrangement uses TRBV5-1 and TRBJ1-6; D uncertain. This CDR3 comprises 14 residues. Germline V lookup: CDR1 SGHRS, CDR2 YFSETQ. The germline V and J ends were trimmed by 4 bases and 7 bases, with 12 bases remaining between them. CDR3 in DNA: TGCGCCAGCAGCCTCTCCGGGGAGAATTCACCCCTCCACTTT. Its protein product is CASSLSGENSPLHF.

The chain is built from TRBV15 and TRBJ2-6; D gene unclear. V was shortened by 0 bases and J by 0 bases, with 3 bases between the two germline ends. The CDR3 is 15 amino acids. The germline V gene encodes CDR1 LNHNV and CDR2 YYDKDF (reference sequence). CDR3 amino acids: CATSRDHSGANVLTF. CDR3 DNA: TGTGCCACCAGCAGAGATCACTCTGGGGCCAACGTCCTGACTTTC.

The V call is TRBV5-4, the J call TRBJ2-1, with D possibly matching TRBD2 (6 bases). V was trimmed by 4 bases and J by 7 bases, leaving 9 bases between them. The CDR3 has 12 residues. Germline CDR1 is SGHNT and CDR2 is YYREEE (reference sequence). Here the CDR3 DNA reads TGTGCCAGCAGCAAGAGCGGGAATGAGCAGTTCTTC. This gives the protein CASSKSGNEQFF.

The gene calls are TRBV28 and TRBJ2-2; the D gene is possibly TRBD2 (6 bases). From germline, CDR1 is MDHEN and CDR2 SYDVKM. The V and J ends lost 6 bases and 6 bases respectively, with 14 bases between them. The CDR3 has 14 residues. The CDR3 nucleotides read TGTGCCAGCAGCCAACAGCGGGTATCCGGGGAGCTGTTTTTT. Encoded protein: CASSQQRVSGELFF. Full variable domain (remainder filled in from reference TRBV28 and TRBJ2-2): DVKVTQSSRYLVKRTGEKVFLECVQDMDHENMFWYRQDPGLGLRLIYFSYDVKMKEKGDIPEGYSVSREKKERFSLILESASTNQTSMYLCASSQQRVSGELFFGEGSRLTVL.

The CDR3 loop reads CASSLGGTGGPGETQYF. In DNA form, the CDR3 reads TGTGCCAGCAGCCTGGGGGGAACGGGAGGGCCAGGGGAGACCCAGTACTTC. The rearrangement links TRBV5-4 to TRBJ2-5, with TRBD2 identical over 8 bases. Germline V lookup: CDR1 SGHNT, CDR2 YYREEE (reference sequence). The CDR3 spans 17 residues. J was trimmed by 5 bases and V by 4 bases; bases with no gene match: 16.

This chain links TRBV5-1 with TRBJ2-2; D ambiguous. This CDR3 has 14 amino acids. Germline CDR1 reads SGHRS; CDR2 reads YFSETQ. Trimming took off 4 bases at V and 3 bases at J, with 10 bases between the two ends. CDR3 in DNA: TGCGCCAGCAGCCCTATCGGGTACACCGGGGAGCTGTTTTTT. Its translation: CASSPIGYTGELFF.

V usage is TRBV5-1 and J usage is TRBJ2-7; TRBD1 might be the D (6 bases). CDR3 length: 14 residues. Per the germline V gene, CDR1 is SGHRS and CDR2 is YFSETQ. The V gene lost 2 bases and the J gene lost 5 bases, with 14 bases spanning the gap. The CDR3 DNA reads TGCGCCAGCAGCTTCGACCCCCGGGACAACGAGCAGTACTTC. Protein: CASSFDPRDNEQYF.

The chain couples TRBV19 to TRBJ2-3; a weak D match, TRBD1 (5 bases). The CDR3 consists of 14 residues. V was trimmed by 3 bases and J by 3 bases, leaving 10 bases between them. The germline CDR1 and CDR2 sequences are LNHDA and SQIVND (reference sequence). The CDR3 loop is CASSMGQPTDTQYF. Here the CDR3 DNA reads TGTGCCAGTAGTATGGGGCAGCCGACAGATACGCAGTATTTT.

The chain joins TRBV4-2 to TRBJ1-2; TRBD1 agrees at 7 bases. Germline V gene sequence: CDR1 LGHNA, CDR2 YNFKEQ. CDR3 length equals 17 residues. Trimming removed 2 bases from V and 5 bases from J; junction bases left unmatched: 14. DNA of the CDR3: TGTGCCAGCAGCCAAAGCCAAGCCGACAGGGTCGGTTATGGCTACACCTTC. It specifies CASSQSQADRVGYGYTF.

The chain links TRBV5-4 to TRBJ1-1; perhaps TRBD1 as D (5 bases). The CDR3 totals 13 residues. CDR1 and CDR2 (germline): SGHNT, YYREEE (reference sequence). Trimming took 0 bases from V and 11 from J, leaving 14 bases between them. The CDR3 sequence: CASSLDNRSRAFF. CDR3 DNA sequence: TGTGCCAGCAGCTTGGACAACAGGTCGAGGGCTTTCTTT.